Listed below are T cell receptor beta chains from one sample, sequenced in a study of T cells in Graves' hyperthyroidism and ophthalmopathy. TCRdb recomputed calls from the multiplex PCR reads with MiXCR, one row per CDR3 protein. The data hold 490,000 or so distinct CDR3 sequences, with 20% observed a single time. The sample consisted of blood. All receptors derive from a man aged 35 to 55 with Graves' ophthalmopathy. Both conserved end residues are trimmed from each CDR3. Expanded clones are given a class, and other clones once, few, many or no size at all.

j_call v_call clone_size cdr3_length cdr3_aa
TRBJ2-5 TRBV7-3 many 12 ASSRDGSQETQY
TRBJ2-7 TRBV28 few 11 ASRPYVAYEQY
TRBJ2-5 TRBV10-3 many 11 AISVGLQETQY
TRBJ1-2 TRBV20-1 many 11 SAVRDRGYGYT
TRBJ2-7 TRBV5-1 many 14 ASSLAWDRINYEQY
TRBJ2-1 TRBV29-1 . 11 SGGLAEYNEQF
TRBJ1-4 TRBV4-2 few 13 ASSQFRATNEKLF
TRBJ2-3 TRBV7-2 many 18 ASSPTLGASRLTPTDTQY
TRBJ1-1 TRBV2 . 16 ASSEAGARRSMNTEAF
TRBJ2-1 TRBV15 . 13 ATSRDSGANNEQF
TRBJ1-1 TRBV19 . 13 ASSISRGRGPEAF
TRBJ2-5 TRBV29-1 . 11 SVTRQDKETQY
TRBJ2-3 TRBV11-2 many 10 ASSWTGDTQY
TRBJ2-1 TRBV5-1 many 12 ASSGSGRAFEQF
TRBJ2-1 TRBV3-1 many 12 ASSPRAVYNEQF
TRBJ2-2 TRBV25-1 few 13 ASSDWTGVTGELF
TRBJ1-1 TRBV20-1 few 9 SAARGTEAF
TRBJ2-1 TRBV7-2 . 15 ASSLSSGAGGRNEQF
TRBJ1-6 TRBV4-1 . 16 ASSQGRGQGGGNSPLH
TRBJ2-1 TRBV10-3 many 11 AVRLADDNEQF
TRBJ1-1 TRBV5-1 many 14 ASSFRQGAMNTEAF
TRBJ2-2 TRBV2 many 13 ASSRGGTVAGELF
TRBJ2-1 TRBV15 . 14 ATSRGQTGPLNEQF
TRBJ2-7 TRBV30 many 10 AWRAVSYEQY
TRBJ2-7 TRBV20-1 . 10 SASTIAHVQY
TRBJ2-1 TRBV5-1 few 10 ASSPFTDEQF
TRBJ2-7 TRBV30 many 9 AWTDSYEQY
TRBJ1-6 TRBV30 . 13 AWSVPAGYNSPLH
TRBJ2-7 TRBV7-9 . 12 ASSSRERLWEQY
TRBJ1-2 TRBV6-1 . 11 ASRQDRVYGYT
TRBJ2-1 TRBV7-9 . 9 ALRGWNEQF
TRBJ2-2 TRBV20-1 few 13 SARRGGANTGELF
TRBJ1-5 TRBV6-1 few 12 ASSLRPGDQPQH
TRBJ1-6 TRBV4-1 few 12 ASSHIGYNSPLH
TRBJ1-1 TRBV15 many 13 ATSRDRGRVAQAF
TRBJ1-2 TRBV3-1 . 11 ASSPVNRYGYT
TRBJ2-5 TRBV3-1 . 14 ASSRSLAGDWETQY
TRBJ2-7 TRBV18 many 13 ASSPQRTTAYEQY
TRBJ1-2 TRBV20-1 once 12 SARDLRTYGGYT
TRBJ2-1 TRBV7-3 many 14 ASSLRGGSSYNEQF
TRBJ1-1 TRBV7-2 many 12 ASTRLGLNTEAF